Each of the 28 T cell receptor beta chains below was sequenced from the same sample in a study of a mutant IDH1 vaccine in newly diagnosed glioma. Only in-frame clones appear in the TCRdb table, and some are missing; sequencing was by immunoSEQ multiplex PCR. The profile shows tens of thousands of clones, around 90% of them singletons. Time point indicated: baseline, week 1 (first vaccination visit). The treatment: pre-vaccination baseline after standard-of-care therapy. Source: PBMCs, taken from a glioma patient treated with radiotherapy, temozolomide or both. All receptors come from a young man with glioma.

This clone was observed a single time. The chain uses TRBV4-2 and TRBJ1-1, with unresolved D. Germline V gives CDR1 LGHNA, CDR2 YNFKEQ. The V end was cut by 3 bases, the J end by 7 bases, with 6 bases between. The CDR3 runs 11 residues. The CDR3 nucleotides are TGTGCCAGCAGCCAGGGTCTTGAAGCTTTCTTT. Translating gives CASSQGLEAFF.

V and J are TRBV13 and TRBJ2-2, with a weak D call TRBD1 (6 bases). Deletions cut 5 bases from V and 7 bases from J, with 14 bases between. This CDR3 region has 14 residues. Germline CDR1 is PRHDT and CDR2 is FYEKMQ (reference sequence). The CDR3 DNA reads TGTGCCAGCAGCAGGTACAGGGATATCGGGGAGCTGTTTTTT. It yields the protein CASSRYRDIGELFF.

CDR3 sequence reads: CASSLNRDFGTQYF. The CDR3 DNA follows: TGTGCCAGCAGCTTAAACAGGGACTTTGGGACCCAGTACTTC. The chain combines TRBV7-2 with TRBJ2-5, with D tentatively TRBD1 or TRBD2 (6 bases each). The CDR3 contains 14 residues. Germline V lookup: CDR1 SGHTA, CDR2 FQGNSA. V was clipped by 2 bases and J by 7 bases, with 14 bases between them.

The chain carries TRBV27 and TRBJ2-5, with 7 bases that match TRBD2. Trimming cost V 5 bases and J 2 bases; bases outside gene matches: 8. Germline V gene data show CDR1 as MNHEY and CDR2 as SMNVEV (reference sequence). The CDR3 extends over 15 amino acids. CDR3 sequence reads: CASSPRASGQETQYF. The CDR3 DNA follows: TGTGCCAGCAGTCCCCGCGCTAGCGGACAAGAGACCCAGTACTTC.

V gene TRBV7-9 combines with J gene TRBJ1-6; D ambiguous. The CDR3 extends over 15 amino acids. The V end was cut by 4 bases, the J end by 8 bases, with 15 bases between. CDR1 and CDR2 from the germline V gene are SEHNR and FQNEAQ (reference sequence). CDR3 loop: CASSSSGLGDSPLHF. CDR3 nucleotides: TGTGCCAGCAGCTCGTCCGGGCTTGGGGATTCACCCCTCCACTTT.

This clone was detected once. The V and J genes are TRBV6-5 and TRBJ2-6, with D possibly being TRBD1 (5 bases). V lost 6 bases and J lost 4, with 13 bases in between. Germline loops: CDR1 MNHEY, CDR2 SVGAGI. The CDR3 spans 15 residues. The CDR3 DNA reads as TGTGCCAGCAGCCGCCAGGGTAGGGGGGCCAACGTCCTGACTTTC. This encodes CASSRQGRGANVLTF.

This clone was seen a single time. The chain carries TRBV18 and TRBJ2-1, with 10 bases that match TRBD2. Germline-derived CDR1 and CDR2 are KGHSH and LQKENI. The CDR3 totals 18 residues. V was pared by 2 bases and J by 0 bases, with 7 bases of the junction left unmatched. CDR3 in DNA: TGTGCCAGCTCACCAGCGGGACTAGCGCTGAGCTCCTACAATGAGCAGTTCTTC. Residues: CASSPAGLALSSYNEQFF.

The chain has TRBV5-1 and TRBJ2-2; unclear D gene. The CDR3 consists of 14 residues. Trimming left V 4 bases short and J 3 bases short, with 10 bases between. The germline V gene encodes CDR1 SGHRS and CDR2 YFSETQ. CDR3 protein: CASSVLEDTGELFF. The CDR3 DNA is TGCGCCAGCAGCGTTTTAGAGGACACCGGGGAGCTGTTTTTT.

The chain combines TRBV18 with TRBJ2-7; D possibly corresponds to TRBD2 (5 bases). The ends were cut back, 2 bases at V and 6 bases at J, with 14 bases in the middle. Germline V gene lookup returns CDR1 KGHSH and CDR2 LQKENI. The CDR3 is 14 amino acids. CDR3 sequence (DNA): TGTGCCAGCTCACCATTGGGGTCAGGAGGCGAGCAGTACTTC. Residues: CASSPLGSGGEQYF. Looking up the rest from reference TRBV18 and TRBJ2-7 gives the full variable domain: NAGVMQNPRHLVRRRGQEARLRCSPMKGHSHVYWYRQLPEEGLKFMVYLQKENIIDESGMPKERFSAEFPKEGPSILRIQQVVRGDSAAYFCASSPLGSGGEQYFGPGTRLTVT.

The chain employs TRBV6-5 and TRBJ2-3; D gene ambiguous. The CDR3 spans 13 residues. Trimming shortened V by 5 bases and J by 2 bases, and 8 bases separated the two germline ends. CDR1 MNHEY and CDR2 SVGAGI come from the germline V gene. CDR3 residues: CASSARFTDTQYF. The CDR3 coding sequence is TGTGCCAGCAGTGCCCGGTTCACAGATACGCAGTATTTT.

V gene TRBV5-1 combines with J gene TRBJ1-5, with D perhaps TRBD1 (6 bases). Trimming shortened V by 4 bases and J by 7 bases, and 12 bases separated the two germline ends. Germline CDR1 SGHRS, CDR2 YFSETQ. The CDR3 extends over 13 amino acids. As DNA, the CDR3 is TGCGCCAGCAGCACGGACAGAGACCAGCCCCAGCATTTT. It yields the protein CASSTDRDQPQHF. The entire variable domain, with the rest obtained from reference TRBV5-1 and TRBJ1-5, is as follows: KAGVTQTPRYLIKTRGQQVTLSCSPISGHRSVSWYQQTPGQGLQFLFEYFSETQRNKGNFPGRFSGRQFSNSRSEMNVSTLELGDSALYLCASSTDRDQPQHFGDGTRLSIL.

This sequence joins TRBV19 and TRBJ2-5, with TRBD1 matching 7 bases. Looked up from germline, CDR1 is LNHDA and CDR2 is SQIVND (reference sequence). V lost 1 base, J lost 1 base, and 3 bases stayed unmatched. There are 15 residues in the CDR3. The CDR3 here is CASSIGGTAQETQYF. The CDR3 region has the DNA TGTGCCAGTAGTATAGGGGGGACAGCCCAAGAGACCCAGTACTTC.

The chain links TRBV9 to TRBJ1-1; D might be TRBD1 (5 bases). Trimming pared 4 bases from V and 0 bases from J, leaving 13 bases between. The CDR3 length is 15 residues. The germline gives CDR1 SGDLS, CDR2 YYNGEE. The CDR3 region is CASSPRPTVNTEAFF. The CDR3 nucleotides read TGTGCCAGCAGCCCGAGACCGACAGTGAACACTGAAGCTTTCTTT.

This clone was counted a few times. The V gene is TRBV4-2, the J gene TRBJ1-2; D might be TRBD1 (5 bases). This CDR3 spans 15 amino acids. The germline V gene encodes CDR1 LGHNA and CDR2 YNFKEQ. V dropped 1 base and J dropped 4 bases, with 13 bases sitting between them. The CDR3 sequence: CASSQAGNRIYGYTF. CDR3 sequence (DNA): TGTGCCAGCAGCCAAGCTGGGAACAGGATCTATGGCTACACCTTC.

V and J are TRBV2 and TRBJ2-1; possible D gene TRBD1, 7 bases. Germline V gene data show CDR1 as SNHLY and CDR2 as FYNNEI. This CDR3 comprises 13 residues. V was trimmed by 8 bases and J by 10 bases, leaving 18 bases between them. Here the CDR3 DNA reads TGTGCCAGCTGGGGACAGCGGGCAGGGGAGCAGTTCTTC. It specifies CASWGQRAGEQFF.

In this sample, this clone turned up a few times. The chain employs TRBV7-2 and TRBJ1-2, with a tentative D call TRBD1 (5 bases). This CDR3 region has 12 residues. V dropped 3 bases and J dropped 6 bases, with 8 bases sitting between them. CDR1 is SGHTA, CDR2 FQGNSA, per germline. CDR3 region: CASSFGGDGYTF. In DNA, the CDR3 is TGTGCCAGCAGCTTCGGGGGGGATGGCTACACCTTC.

This chain links TRBV6-1 with TRBJ2-3; D is undetermined. This CDR3 contains 14 residues. From germline, CDR1 is MNHNS and CDR2 SASEGT. Trimming removed 7 bases at V and 2 bases at J, with 13 bases between. The CDR3: CASTTQILTDTQYF. Here the CDR3 DNA reads TGTGCCAGCACTACTCAGATCCTCACAGATACGCAGTATTTT.

V is TRBV11-1 and J is TRBJ1-1; tentatively, D is TRBD1 (5 bases). Germline values: CDR1 SGHAT, CDR2 FQDESV (reference sequence). This CDR3 spans 14 amino acids. Trimming took 1 base from V and 4 from J, leaving 10 bases between them. CDR3 in amino acids: CASSLVGAGTEAFF. For the CDR3, the DNA is TGTGCCAGCAGCTTAGTAGGGGCTGGCACTGAAGCTTTCTTT.

This chain links TRBV4-1 with TRBJ2-2; D may be TRBD1 or TRBD2 (5 bases each). The length of the CDR3 is 16 residues. Germline assignment: CDR1 MGHRA and CDR2 YSYEKL. Trimming left V 6 bases short and J 1 base short, with 15 bases between. CDR3 loop: CASSQQGERNTGELFF. CDR3 sequence (DNA): TGCGCCAGCAGTCAACAAGGGGAGAGGAACACCGGGGAGCTGTTTTTT.

V usage is TRBV9 and J usage is TRBJ2-1, with no clear D. Trimming took off 1 base at V and 3 bases at J, with 5 bases between the two ends. From germline, CDR1 is SGDLS and CDR2 YYNGEE. This CDR3 spans 13 amino acids. CDR3 sequence reads: CASSVTDYNEQFF. DNA for the CDR3: TGTGCCAGCAGCGTAACCGACTACAATGAGCAGTTCTTC.

This chain links TRBV5-4 with TRBJ1-2, with 9 positions matching TRBD1. The CDR3 loop spans 14 amino acids. Germline lookup yields CDR1 SGHNT and CDR2 YYREEE (reference sequence). V shed 2 bases and J 8 bases; nucleotides not matched to a gene: 7. This CDR3 reads CASSLQGAPGGYTF. The CDR3 bases are TGTGCCAGCAGCTTACAGGGGGCGCCGGGAGGCTACACCTTC.

This chain uses TRBV7-8 with TRBJ2-1; possibly TRBD1 for D (5 bases). The V gene lost 8 bases and the J gene lost 1 base, with 12 bases spanning the gap. There are 14 residues in the CDR3. Germline CDR1 SGHVS, CDR2 FQNEAQ. DNA for the CDR3: TGTGCCAGCGTCCCGGCAGGGTCCTACAATGAGCAGTTCTTC. This encodes CASVPAGSYNEQFF.

The chain couples TRBV28 to TRBJ1-1; D might be TRBD1 (5 bases). V lost 4 bases to trimming and J lost 4 bases, with 13 bases between them. The CDR3 totals 14 residues. Germline-derived CDR1 and CDR2 are MDHEN and SYDVKM. CDR3 coding DNA: TGTGCCAGCAGTTCCCTAACCCAGGGCACTGAAGCTTTCTTT. Its translation: CASSSLTQGTEAFF.

This rearrangement joins TRBV6-1 to TRBJ1-5; TRBD1 might be the D (5 bases). The V end lost 7 bases, the J end lost 9 bases, and 19 bases lay between the germline ends. The CDR3 runs to 14 residues. CDR1 and CDR2 from the germline V gene are MNHNS and SASEGT. DNA for the CDR3: TGTGCCAGCACCCAGAGAGGGGCTCCAAGGCCCCAGCATTTT. Encoded protein: CASTQRGAPRPQHF.

The chain joins TRBV6-5 to TRBJ2-7, with unresolved D. CDR1 is MNHEY, CDR2 SVGAGI, per germline. V lost 2 bases to trimming and J lost 0 bases, with 5 bases between them. The CDR3 is 13 amino acids. CDR3 protein: CASSYGPSYEQYF. CDR3 DNA: TGTGCCAGCAGTTACGGGCCCTCCTACGAGCAGTACTTC.

CDR3 coding DNA: TGTGCCATCGCTCCCCGGCGGGACACCATATATTTT. Its translation is CAIAPRRDTIYF. The rearrangement links TRBV10-3 to TRBJ1-3; D ambiguous. V was shortened by 8 bases and J by 8 bases, with 13 bases between the two germline ends. Germline-derived CDR1 and CDR2 are ENHRY and SYGVKD. The CDR3 has 12 residues.

This rearrangement joins TRBV29-1 to TRBJ2-2; 8 bases map to TRBD1. The length of the CDR3 is 14 residues. The germline gives CDR1 SQVTM, CDR2 ANQGSEA. The V gene end was trimmed by 5 bases and the J gene end by 6 bases; junction bases not matched to a gene: 8. The CDR3 loop reads CSVLETGVSGELFF. Here the CDR3 DNA reads TGCAGCGTTCTAGAGACAGGGGTTTCCGGGGAGCTGTTTTTT.

The chain employs TRBV29-1 and TRBJ2-3; TRBD2 matches at 10 bases. Germline CDR1 SQVTM, CDR2 ANQGSEA. The CDR3 extends over 15 amino acids. J was trimmed by 4 bases and V by 5 bases; bases with no gene match: 9. The DNA for the CDR3 is TGCAGCGTTCGAGCTAGCGGGAGTGTTGCAGATACGCAGTATTTT. Translation: CSVRASGSVADTQYF.